This T cell receptor (beta chain) was recovered during a study of T cells in localized non-small cell lung cancer. Study-level points and caveats: Median 57 top-100 tumor clones were shared with paired adjacent lung. Uninvolved adjacent lung had the highest recorded T cell clonality, with tumor below it. Only one tumor region was sequenced, so heterogeneity remains possible. Blood T cell density predicted longer survival; adjacent-lung clonality, shorter.

A word on this clone: Its antigen is as yet unknown.

CDR1 is SGHTA and CDR2 is FQGNSA in the germline V gene. Trimming removed 2 bases at V and 4 bases at J, with 11 bases between. The CDR3 length is 14 residues. Here immunoSEQ multiplex PCR was the method, and the copy in TCRdb shows in-frame clones only, minus some. This sample carries almost 35,000 clones, just over 90% of them seen once, and the ten largest clones take roughly 8.2%. The material was peripheral blood, obtained before any cancer treatment. The chain recombines TRBV7-2 with TRBJ1-2; D is ambiguous. The TCR comes from a female donor older than 55 with stage I lung adenocarcinoma. The DNA for the CDR3 is TGTGCCAGCAGCTTATTTGTCGGCAGCTATGGCTACACCTTC. The encoded protein is CASSLFVGSYGYTF.